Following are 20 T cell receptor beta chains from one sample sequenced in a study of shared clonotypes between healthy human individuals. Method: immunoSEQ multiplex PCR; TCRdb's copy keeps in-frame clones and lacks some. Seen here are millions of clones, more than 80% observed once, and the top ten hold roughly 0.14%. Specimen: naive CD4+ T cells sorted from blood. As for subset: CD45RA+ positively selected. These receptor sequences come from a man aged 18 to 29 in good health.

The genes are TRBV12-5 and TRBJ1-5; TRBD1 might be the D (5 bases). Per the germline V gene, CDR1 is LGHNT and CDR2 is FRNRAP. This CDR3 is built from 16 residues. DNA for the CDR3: TGTGCCAGAGGTCAGACAGTCGGGCGTAGCAATCAGCCCCAGCATTTT. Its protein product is CARGQTVGRSNQPQHF.

CDR3 residues: CATSRDQGLAYSPLHF. CDR3 nucleotide sequence: TGTGCCACCAGCAGAGATCAGGGCTTGGCATATTCACCCCTCCACTTT. The gene calls are TRBV15 and TRBJ1-6, with TRBD1 as a possible D gene (5 bases). Germline CDR1 and CDR2: LNHNV and YYDKDF (reference sequence). CDR3 length: 16 amino acids. Trimming took 0 bases from V and 8 from J, leaving 14 bases between them.

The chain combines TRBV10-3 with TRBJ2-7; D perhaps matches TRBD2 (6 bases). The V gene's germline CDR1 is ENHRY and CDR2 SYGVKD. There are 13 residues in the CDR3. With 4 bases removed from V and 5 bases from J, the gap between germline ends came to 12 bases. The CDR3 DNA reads TGTGCCATCAGTGGGGACTTGAGGGACGAGCAGTACTTC. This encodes CAISGDLRDEQYF.

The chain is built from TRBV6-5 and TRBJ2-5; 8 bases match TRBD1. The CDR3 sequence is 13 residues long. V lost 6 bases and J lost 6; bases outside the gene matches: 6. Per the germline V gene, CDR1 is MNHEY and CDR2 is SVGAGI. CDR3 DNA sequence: TGTGCCAGCAGCGGACAGGGTCGAAAGACCCAGTACTTC. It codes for CASSGQGRKTQYF.

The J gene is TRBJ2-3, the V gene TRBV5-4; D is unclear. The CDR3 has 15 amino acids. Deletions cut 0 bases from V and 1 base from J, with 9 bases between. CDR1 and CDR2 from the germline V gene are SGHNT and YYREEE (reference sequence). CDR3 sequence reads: CASSLGAVGTDTQYF. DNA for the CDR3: TGTGCCAGCAGCTTGGGGGCGGTAGGCACAGATACGCAGTATTTT.

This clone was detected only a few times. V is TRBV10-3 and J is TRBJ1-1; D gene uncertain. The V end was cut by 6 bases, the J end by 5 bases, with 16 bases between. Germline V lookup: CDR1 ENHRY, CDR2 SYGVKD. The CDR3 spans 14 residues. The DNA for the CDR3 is TGTGCCATCAGATCGGACCCGCTTGGAACTGAAGCTTTCTTT. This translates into CAIRSDPLGTEAFF.

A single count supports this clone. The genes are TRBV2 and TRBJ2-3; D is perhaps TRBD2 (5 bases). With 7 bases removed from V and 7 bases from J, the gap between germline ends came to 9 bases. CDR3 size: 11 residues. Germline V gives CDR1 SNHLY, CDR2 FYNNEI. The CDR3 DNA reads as TGTGCCAGCACCGGACTTAATACGCAGTATTTT. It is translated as CASTGLNTQYF.

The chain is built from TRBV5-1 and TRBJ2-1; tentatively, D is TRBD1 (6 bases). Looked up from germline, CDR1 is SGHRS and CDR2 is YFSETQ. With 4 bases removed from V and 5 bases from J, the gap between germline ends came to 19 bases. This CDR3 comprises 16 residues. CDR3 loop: CASSHYRANQDNEQFF. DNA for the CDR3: TGCGCCAGCAGCCACTACAGGGCTAATCAAGACAATGAGCAGTTCTTC.

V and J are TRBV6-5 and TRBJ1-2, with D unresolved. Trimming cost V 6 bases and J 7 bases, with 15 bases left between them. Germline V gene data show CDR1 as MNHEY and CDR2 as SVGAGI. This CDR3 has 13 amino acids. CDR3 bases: TGTGCCAGCAGCCTTGCCGGGTGGGGTGGCTACACCTTC. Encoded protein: CASSLAGWGGYTF.

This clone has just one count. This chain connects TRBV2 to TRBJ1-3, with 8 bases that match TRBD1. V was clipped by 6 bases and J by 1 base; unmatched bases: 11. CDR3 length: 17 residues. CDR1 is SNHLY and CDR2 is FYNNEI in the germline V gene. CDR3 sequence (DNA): TGTGCCAGCAGCCATGACAGGGGATTCTATTCTGGAAACACCATATATTTT. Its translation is CASSHDRGFYSGNTIYF.

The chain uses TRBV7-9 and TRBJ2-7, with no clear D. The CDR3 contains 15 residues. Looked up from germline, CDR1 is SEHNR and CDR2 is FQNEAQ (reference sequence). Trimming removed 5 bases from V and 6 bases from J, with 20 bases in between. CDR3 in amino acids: CASSMSKGVPGEQYF. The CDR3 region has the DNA TGTGCCAGCAGCATGTCTAAGGGCGTACCGGGCGAGCAGTACTTC.

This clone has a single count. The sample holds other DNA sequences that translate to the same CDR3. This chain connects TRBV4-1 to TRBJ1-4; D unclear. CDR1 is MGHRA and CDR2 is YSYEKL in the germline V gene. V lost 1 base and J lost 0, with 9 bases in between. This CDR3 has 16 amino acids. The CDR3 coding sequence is TGCGCCAGCAGCCAAGGAGGCAGTGCAACTAATGAAAAACTGTTTTTT. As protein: CASSQGGSATNEKLFF.

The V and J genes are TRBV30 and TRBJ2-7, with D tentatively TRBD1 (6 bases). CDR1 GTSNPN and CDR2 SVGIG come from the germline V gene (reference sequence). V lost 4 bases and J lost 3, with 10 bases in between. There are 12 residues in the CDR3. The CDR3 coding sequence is TGTGCCTGGAACCAACAGGGCTACGAGCAGTACTTC. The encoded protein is CAWNQQGYEQYF.

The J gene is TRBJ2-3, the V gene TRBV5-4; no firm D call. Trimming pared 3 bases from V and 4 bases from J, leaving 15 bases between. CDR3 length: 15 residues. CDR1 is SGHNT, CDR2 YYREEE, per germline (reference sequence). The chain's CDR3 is CASSSRPQVPDTQYF. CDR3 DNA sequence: TGTGCCAGCAGCTCTCGACCGCAGGTCCCAGATACGCAGTATTTT.

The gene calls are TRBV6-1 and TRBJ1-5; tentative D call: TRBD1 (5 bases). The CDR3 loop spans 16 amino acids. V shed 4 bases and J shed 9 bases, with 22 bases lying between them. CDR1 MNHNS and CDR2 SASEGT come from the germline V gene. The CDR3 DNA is TGTGCCAGCAGTGGGCTCCGGGACTTTTTTCGCCGGCCCCAGCATTTT. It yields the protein CASSGLRDFFRRPQHF.

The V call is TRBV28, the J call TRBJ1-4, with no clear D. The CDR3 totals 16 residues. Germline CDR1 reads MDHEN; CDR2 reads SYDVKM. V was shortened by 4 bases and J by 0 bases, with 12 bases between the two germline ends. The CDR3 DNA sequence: TGTGCCAGCAGTTCACCCCGCGGCCCAACTAATGAAAAACTGTTTTTT. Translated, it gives CASSSPRGPTNEKLFF.

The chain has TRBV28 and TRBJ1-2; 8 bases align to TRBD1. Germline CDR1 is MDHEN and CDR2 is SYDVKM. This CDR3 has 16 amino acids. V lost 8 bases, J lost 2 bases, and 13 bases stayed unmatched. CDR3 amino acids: CASLGNLGTGNYGYTF. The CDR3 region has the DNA TGTGCCAGCCTTGGTAACCTCGGGACAGGCAACTATGGCTACACCTTC.

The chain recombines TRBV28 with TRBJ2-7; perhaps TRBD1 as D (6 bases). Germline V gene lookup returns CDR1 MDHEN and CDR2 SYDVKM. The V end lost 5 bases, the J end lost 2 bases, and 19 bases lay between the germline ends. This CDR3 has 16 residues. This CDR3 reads CASSLSMGAGPYEQYF. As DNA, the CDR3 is TGTGCCAGCAGTCTTAGTATGGGGGCCGGCCCCTACGAGCAGTACTTC.

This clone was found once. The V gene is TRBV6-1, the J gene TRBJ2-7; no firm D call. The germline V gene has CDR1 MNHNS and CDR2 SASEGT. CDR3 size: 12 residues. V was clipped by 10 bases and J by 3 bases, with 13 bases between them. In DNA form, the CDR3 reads TGTGCCACCTTACGGGCCCTCTACGAGCAGTACTTC. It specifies CATLRALYEQYF.

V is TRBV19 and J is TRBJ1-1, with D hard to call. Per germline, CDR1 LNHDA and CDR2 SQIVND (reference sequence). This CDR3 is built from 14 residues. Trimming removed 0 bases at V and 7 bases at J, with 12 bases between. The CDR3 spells CASSIDSEQSEAFF. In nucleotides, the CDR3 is TGTGCCAGTAGTATAGATTCTGAACAGAGTGAAGCTTTCTTT.